A single sample gave rise to the 9 T cell receptor beta chains below, sequenced in a study of blood T cell repertoires in COVID-19. The table came from immunoSEQ multiplex PCR; TCRdb's copy has only in-frame clones and leaves some out. Of around 130,000 clones listed, around 87% are singletons. The specimen was peripheral blood. Receptors were obtained from a man in his sixties or seventies with active COVID-19.

J is TRBJ2-7 and V is TRBV18, with a possible D match to TRBD2 (7 bases). The CDR3 is 15 residues long. Trimming left V 10 bases short and J 2 bases short, with 21 bases between. Per the germline V gene, CDR1 is KGHSH and CDR2 is LQKENI. This CDR3 reads CATPRWGGGTYEQYF. Written as DNA, the CDR3 is TGTGCCACACCCCGTTGGGGGGGCGGAACCTACGAGCAGTACTTC.

The J gene is TRBJ1-5, the V gene TRBV28, with D possibly matching TRBD1 (5 bases). CDR1 is MDHEN, CDR2 SYDVKM, per germline. This CDR3 spans 15 amino acids. Trimming removed 6 bases from V and 6 bases from J, with 18 bases in between. The CDR3 nucleotides are TGTGCCAGCAGGACCTCTGGCGGGGGAGGTCAGCCCCAGCATTTT. It translates to CASRTSGGGGQPQHF.

The chain is built from TRBV19 and TRBJ1-5; tentatively, D is TRBD1 (5 bases). In germline, CDR1 is LNHDA, CDR2 SQIVND (reference sequence). The CDR3 covers 14 residues. The V end was cut by 5 bases, the J end by 5 bases, with 13 bases between. Here the CDR3 reads CASSSDSFYQPQHF. The CDR3 DNA sequence: TGTGCCAGTAGTTCCGACAGTTTCTATCAGCCCCAGCATTTT.

J is TRBJ2-5 and V is TRBV15; D is possibly TRBD1 (6 bases). The CDR3 contains 14 residues. Germline CDR1 and CDR2: LNHNV and YYDKDF (reference sequence). Trimming pared 0 bases from V and 5 bases from J, leaving 10 bases between. DNA for the CDR3: TGTGCCACCAGCAGAGATGGGCAGGGGGAGACCCAGTACTTC. Its translation: CATSRDGQGETQYF.

The chain employs TRBV7-7 and TRBJ2-2; D might be TRBD2 (5 bases). CDR3 length: 13 amino acids. Germline-derived CDR1 and CDR2 are SSHAT and FNYEAQ (reference sequence). V gave up 3 bases and J gave up 6 bases, with 8 bases separating them. Here the CDR3 DNA reads TGTGCCAGCAGCTTTGAGGAGGCCGGGGAGCTGTTTTTT. Translating gives CASSFEEAGELFF. Variable domain in full (rest from reference TRBV7-7 and TRBJ2-2): GAGVSQSPRYKVTKRGQDVTLRCDPISSHATLYWYQQALGQGPEFLTYFNYEAQPDKSGLPSDRFSAERPEGSISTLTIQRTEQRDSAMYRCASSFEEAGELFFGEGSRLTVL.

This clone was seen once. The chain recombines TRBV29-1 with TRBJ2-1; 8 bases map to TRBD2. V lost 5 bases and J lost 10; bases outside the gene matches: 7. The V gene's germline CDR1 is SQVTM and CDR2 ANQGSEA. CDR3 size: 12 residues. The CDR3 is CSVQREHKEQFF. The CDR3 DNA follows: TGCAGCGTTCAGCGGGAGCATAAAGAGCAGTTCTTC.

This clone has only a few counts. The rearrangement uses TRBV19 and TRBJ1-1; D gene ambiguous. With 6 bases removed from V and 4 bases from J, the gap between germline ends came to 18 bases. The CDR3 has 15 amino acids. CDR1 and CDR2 (germline): LNHDA, SQIVND (reference sequence). Written as DNA, the CDR3 is TGTGCCAGTAGACCCGACCAGCCCCGGGGCACTGAAGCTTTCTTT. This sequence encodes CASRPDQPRGTEAFF. Supplemented by reference TRBV19 and TRBJ1-1, the full variable domain reads DGGITQSPKYLFRKEGQNVTLSCEQNLNHDAMYWYRQDPGQGLRLIYYSQIVNDFQKGDIAEGYSVSREKKESFPLTVTSAQKNPTAFYLCASRPDQPRGTEAFFGQGTRLTVV.

J is TRBJ2-2 and V is TRBV5-1; possible D gene TRBD2, 6 bases. Germline lookup yields CDR1 SGHRS and CDR2 YFSETQ. V dropped 4 bases and J dropped 4 bases, with 20 bases sitting between them. The CDR3 has 17 amino acids. The CDR3 loop reads CASSPTTGSLGTGELFF. The CDR3 DNA sequence: TGCGCCAGCAGCCCTACCACCGGGAGCTTGGGCACCGGGGAGCTGTTTTTT.

In DNA form, the CDR3 reads TGTGCCATCAGTGGGGGACTAGCATACAATGAGCAGTTCTTC. Translating gives CAISGGLAYNEQFF. V usage is TRBV10-3 and J usage is TRBJ2-1; 9 nucleotides match TRBD2. Per the germline V gene, CDR1 is ENHRY and CDR2 is SYGVKD. CDR3 size: 14 residues. Trimming cost V 4 bases and J 4 bases; bases outside gene matches: 2.